These 26 T cell receptor beta chains share one sample of origin, sequenced in a study of shared clonotypes between healthy human individuals. The assay was immunoSEQ multiplex PCR, and TCRdb's table has in-frame clones only and misses some. The table shows about 680,000 clones, with around 90% occurring only once. Only CD45RO-negative cells positively selected for CCR7 counted as naive CD8 cells, so terminally differentiated effector memory CD45RA+ cells were excluded. Sample: naive CD8+ T cells sorted from blood. Receptor source: a man aged 25 to 40 in good health.

This chain links TRBV4-2 with TRBJ2-3; TRBD2 aligns across 7 bases. Per the germline V gene, CDR1 is LGHNA and CDR2 is YNFKEQ. CDR3 length: 16 residues. V lost 4 bases to trimming and J lost 2 bases; unmatched junction nucleotides: 9. For the CDR3, the DNA is TGTGCCAGCAGCCCTCGGACCCTAGCGGACACAGATACGCAGTATTTT. This codes for CASSPRTLADTDTQYF.

CDR3 amino acids: CASSATSGTNTGELFF. The CDR3 DNA follows: TGTGCCAGCAGCGCGACTAGCGGGACGAACACCGGGGAGCTGTTTTTT. The chain is built from TRBV7-9 and TRBJ2-2; the match to TRBD2 covers 11 bases. CDR1 is SEHNR, CDR2 FQNEAQ, per germline (reference sequence). The CDR3 has 16 residues. V was clipped by 5 bases and J by 0 bases; unmatched bases: 2.

This chain links TRBV29-1 with TRBJ2-1, with 7 positions matching TRBD2. With V trimmed by 5 bases and J by 0 bases, 4 bases remained unmatched. The CDR3 loop spans 14 amino acids. Germline values: CDR1 SQVTM, CDR2 ANQGSEA. The CDR3 protein is CSVNLAASYNEQFF. The CDR3 nucleotides read TGCAGCGTTAACCTAGCGGCCTCCTACAATGAGCAGTTCTTC.

This clone was found once. V usage is TRBV2 and J usage is TRBJ2-2, with TRBD2 matching over 10 bases. The CDR3 loop spans 17 amino acids. CDR1 and CDR2 (germline): SNHLY, FYNNEI. The V segment lost 1 base and the J segment 5 bases; nucleotides outside the gene matches: 7. The CDR3 protein is CASSEGLAGVGTGELFF. The CDR3 bases are TGTGCCAGCAGTGAAGGCCTAGCGGGAGTTGGAACCGGGGAGCTGTTTTTT.

This clone was counted a few times. The genes are TRBV25-1 and TRBJ2-3; 9 bases align to TRBD1. Germline values: CDR1 MGHDK, CDR2 SYGVNS. The CDR3 is 18 residues long. Trimming took 3 bases from V and 1 from J; bases not matched to a gene: 11. The CDR3: CASSENRGQGSGTDTQYF. The CDR3 DNA is TGTGCCAGCAGTGAGAACAGGGGGCAAGGGTCTGGCACAGATACGCAGTATTTT.

The J gene is TRBJ2-6, the V gene TRBV7-2, with D possibly TRBD1 on 5 matching bases. The CDR3 covers 15 residues. Germline values: CDR1 SGHTA, CDR2 FQGNSA. V gave up 6 bases and J gave up 0 bases, with 9 bases separating them. This CDR3 is CASRDDSSGANVLTF. Here the CDR3 DNA reads TGTGCCAGCAGGGATGACAGCTCTGGGGCCAACGTCCTGACTTTC.

The V call is TRBV7-7, the J call TRBJ2-2, with 7 bases fitting TRBD2. Germline values: CDR1 SSHAT, CDR2 FNYEAQ (reference sequence). The CDR3 has 14 amino acids. Losses at the gene ends were 5 bases for V and 7 bases for J; bases not matched to a gene: 7. CDR3 in DNA: TGTGCCAGCAGCGCAGGGCGGGGGATCGGGGAGCTGTTTTTT. It yields the protein CASSAGRGIGELFF. Using reference TRBV7-7 and TRBJ2-2 for the parts outside the CDR3, the full variable domain is GAGVSQSPRYKVTKRGQDVTLRCDPISSHATLYWYQQALGQGPEFLTYFNYEAQPDKSGLPSDRFSAERPEGSISTLTIQRTEQRDSAMYRCASSAGRGIGELFFGEGSRLTVL.

This chain links TRBV6-6 with TRBJ2-5; D remains unclear. Germline V lookup: CDR1 MNHNY, CDR2 SVGAGI (reference sequence). The ends were cut back, 10 bases at V and 5 bases at J, with 11 bases in the middle. This CDR3 has 11 amino acids. In DNA, the CDR3 is TGTGCCACCCTCTCTGGTGAGACCCAGTACTTC. Its protein product is CATLSGETQYF.

The CDR3 bases are TGTGCCAGCAGCCCCATAACCCCAGAGACCCAGTACTTC. As protein: CASSPITPETQYF. This chain joins TRBV7-9 and TRBJ2-5; D uncertain. Between the trimmed V and J ends, which lost 5 bases and 4 bases, there was a span of 11 bases. This CDR3 is built from 13 residues. Per the germline V gene, CDR1 is SEHNR and CDR2 is FQNEAQ (reference sequence).

About this clone: Additional DNA sequences in this sample encode the identical CDR3. The chain has TRBV13 and TRBJ1-5; D is unclear. Trimming removed 1 base from V and 6 bases from J, with 4 bases in between. Per the germline V gene, CDR1 is PRHDT and CDR2 is FYEKMQ (reference sequence). This CDR3 has 12 residues. CDR3 in amino acids: CASSLEGQPQHF. CDR3 DNA: TGTGCCAGCAGCTTAGAGGGTCAGCCCCAGCATTTT.

The rearrangement joins TRBV18 to TRBJ2-7, with D possibly being TRBD2 (5 bases). The V gene lost 0 bases and the J gene lost 5 bases, with 14 bases spanning the gap. CDR1 KGHSH and CDR2 LQKENI come from the germline V gene. The CDR3 totals 15 residues. CDR3 nucleotides: TGTGCCAGCTCACCACCCCGGGGTCGGGTTCACGAGCAGTACTTC. This translates into CASSPPRGRVHEQYF.

The chain joins TRBV4-1 to TRBJ2-7; D not resolved. The length of the CDR3 is 13 residues. Germline V gene sequence: CDR1 MGHRA, CDR2 YSYEKL. V lost 1 base to trimming and J lost 4 bases, with 8 bases between them. The CDR3 DNA sequence: TGCGCCAGCAGCCAAGTCTGGGATTACGAGCAGTACTTC. Its protein is CASSQVWDYEQYF.

The chain recombines TRBV19 with TRBJ2-7, with D perhaps TRBD1 (5 bases). V was pared by 0 bases and J by 0 bases, with 9 bases between. The CDR3 consists of 15 residues. The germline gives CDR1 LNHDA, CDR2 SQIVND (reference sequence). CDR3 amino acids: CASSIEGANSYEQYF. CDR3 bases: TGTGCCAGTAGTATAGAAGGGGCAAACTCCTACGAGCAGTACTTC.

The chain carries TRBV29-1 and TRBJ2-1, with a possible D match to TRBD2 (5 bases). The germline V gene has CDR1 SQVTM and CDR2 ANQGSEA. The CDR3 totals 14 residues. Trimming stripped 3 bases from V and 7 bases from J, with 16 bases between. CDR3 nucleotide sequence: TGCAGCGTTGAGAGGACTCTTATCGTGAATGAGCAGTTCTTC. Translation gives CSVERTLIVNEQFF.

This chain joins TRBV21-1 and TRBJ2-3; TRBD1 is taken as the D call from the table, unchecked against the DNA. TRBV21-1 is deemed a pseudogene. The CDR3 spans 15 residues. This CDR3 reads CASRVRDRGEDTQYF. Here the CDR3 DNA reads TGTGCCAGCAGGGTCCGGGACAGGGGGGAAGATACGCAGTATTTT.

A single count supports this clone. The chain couples TRBV7-8 to TRBJ2-2; possibly TRBD2 for D (6 bases). Germline V gene sequence: CDR1 SGHVS, CDR2 FQNEAQ. The CDR3 has 18 residues. Between the trimmed V and J ends, which lost 0 bases and 0 bases, there was a span of 14 bases. The CDR3: CASSLAHFSGTNTGELFF. The CDR3 DNA is TGTGCCAGCAGCTTAGCGCATTTTAGCGGCACGAACACCGGGGAGCTGTTTTTT.

The gene calls are TRBV12-5 and TRBJ2-2; unclear D gene. The CDR3 runs 16 residues. CDR1 is LGHNT and CDR2 is FRNRAP in the germline V gene. Trimming took off 2 bases at V and 4 bases at J, with 14 bases between the two ends. The CDR3 is CASGLTTTYSTGELFF. The DNA for the CDR3 is TGTGCTAGTGGTTTGACCACGACATATAGCACCGGGGAGCTGTTTTTT.

On this clone: This sample also contains other DNA sequences that code for the same CDR3. The V gene is TRBV4-1, the J gene TRBJ2-7; the D call may be TRBD1 or TRBD2 (6 bases each). Trimming pared 0 bases from V and 4 bases from J, leaving 10 bases between. The germline V gene encodes CDR1 MGHRA and CDR2 YSYEKL. The CDR3 length is 14 residues. The DNA of the CDR3 is TGCGCCAGCAGCCAAGATCAGGGGACTTACGAGCAGTACTTC. Amino acid sequence: CASSQDQGTYEQYF.

This chain uses TRBV6-5 with TRBJ1-1; D gene unclear. V was cut by 7 bases and J by 4 bases, with 7 bases left in between. The CDR3 is 11 amino acids. The germline V gene encodes CDR1 MNHEY and CDR2 SVGAGI. In nucleotides, the CDR3 is TGTGCCAGCACCGGGCCCACTGAAGCTTTCTTT. It encodes CASTGPTEAFF.

This clone occurred once. The rearrangement uses TRBV7-9 and TRBJ2-2, with 11 bases lining up with TRBD1. Germline loops: CDR1 SEHNR, CDR2 FQNEAQ (reference sequence). The CDR3 consists of 16 residues. The junction had 8 bases not matched to a gene; V was cut back by 5 bases and J by 6 bases. CDR3 in DNA: TGTGCCAGCAGCGAAGGACAGGGGGCGCACGCCGGGGAGCTGTTTTTT. It codes for CASSEGQGAHAGELFF.

The chain is built from TRBV11-3 and TRBJ2-5; D is unresolved. Germline assignment: CDR1 SGHNT and CDR2 YENEEA. This CDR3 region has 15 residues. With 0 bases removed from V and 4 bases from J, the gap between germline ends came to 12 bases. CDR3 loop: CASSLDAGVGETQYF. CDR3 DNA sequence: TGTGCCAGCAGCTTAGATGCTGGGGTTGGAGAGACCCAGTACTTC. Supplemented by reference TRBV11-3 and TRBJ2-5, the full variable domain reads EAGVVQSPRYKIIEKKQPVAFWCNPISGHNTLYWYLQNLGQGPELLIRYENEEAVDDSQLPKDRFSAERLKGVDSTLKIQPAELGDSAVYLCASSLDAGVGETQYFGPGTRLLVL.

Turning to this clone: Other DNA sequences of this sample code for an identical CDR3. The chain recombines TRBV11-2 with TRBJ2-1; no reliable D call. V shed 4 bases and J shed 9 bases, with 7 bases lying between them. The CDR3 covers 11 residues. Germline V CDR1 and CDR2: SGHAT, FQNNGV. The DNA of the CDR3 is TGTGCCAGCAGCTCACTCGGTGAGCAGTTCTTC. It is translated as CASSSLGEQFF.

V gene TRBV5-6 combines with J gene TRBJ2-7; 9 bases agree with TRBD1. CDR3 length equals 17 residues. J gave up 0 bases and V 4 bases, and 11 bases lay outside the gene matches. Germline-derived CDR1 and CDR2 are SGHDT and YYEEEE. Here the CDR3 DNA reads TGTGCCAGCAGCCCCGGGACAGGGATGTATTCCTCCTACGAGCAGTACTTC. Encoded protein: CASSPGTGMYSSYEQYF.

This chain links TRBV29-1 with TRBJ2-7, with 7 positions matching TRBD1. Per germline, CDR1 SQVTM and CDR2 ANQGSEA. V was pared by 6 bases and J by 4 bases, with 9 bases of the junction left unmatched. This CDR3 has 13 amino acids. The CDR3, as DNA: TGCAGCGTCGCGACAGGGAGAGGATACGAGCAGTACTTC. Its protein product is CSVATGRGYEQYF.

This chain connects TRBV19 to TRBJ2-1, with D uncertain. V lost 7 bases, J lost 0 bases, and 16 bases lay in between. CDR1 is LNHDA and CDR2 is SQIVND in the germline V gene (reference sequence). This CDR3 has 16 amino acids. The CDR3 DNA reads TGTGCCAGTATTAGACGACCGTCGAGCTCCTACAATGAGCAGTTCTTC. Its protein product is CASIRRPSSSYNEQFF.

This chain links TRBV27 with TRBJ2-2; TRBD1 agrees at 10 bases. Germline assignment: CDR1 MNHEY and CDR2 SMNVEV (reference sequence). The CDR3 sequence is 15 residues long. V lost 5 bases to trimming and J lost 7 bases; unmatched junction nucleotides: 7. In nucleotides, the CDR3 is TGTGCCAGCAGTGGCGGGACAGGGGTTATCGGGGAGCTGTTTTTT. It encodes CASSGGTGVIGELFF.